Here is one T cell receptor (beta chain) with its context. TCRdb's table, derived via immunoSEQ multiplex PCR, lists solely in-frame clones and lacks some. The sample has over 250,000 clones, over 75% seen once. This specimen comes from a study of blood T cell repertoires in COVID-19. Study summary: Acute and convalescent COVID-19 specimens originated in the United States, Italy and Spain.

The CDR3 consists of 15 residues. Germline lookup yields CDR1 DFQATT and CDR2 SNEGSKA (reference sequence). The V end was cut by 3 bases, the J end by 7 bases, with 22 bases between. Sequencing was done on a sample of PBMCs or T cells enriched from blood (not recorded which). V is TRBV20-1 and J is TRBJ2-7; no clear D. The TCR originated in a woman in her 30s who had recovered from COVID-19. The CDR3 reads CSASRQPLPPGEQYF. The CDR3 coding sequence is TGCAGTGCTAGTAGGCAGCCACTCCCTCCGGGTGAGCAGTACTTC.